The present T cell receptor beta chain was sequenced within a study of T-cell memory formation after mild COVID-19. The CDR3 runs to 13 residues. V lost 3 bases to trimming and J lost 1 base, with 9 bases between them. The germline V gene encodes CDR1 GTSNPN and CDR2 SVGIG (reference sequence). TCRdb recomputed calls from the 5' RACE reads with MiXCR, one row per CDR3 protein. This sample has around 320,000 distinct CDR3 sequences, with more than 13% found just once. Sequenced input: PBMCs or a T cell subset sorted from them (not recorded which). The gene calls are TRBV30 and TRBJ1-2; no firm D call. The TCR originated in a man aged 18 to 30 who had mild COVID-19 (a few samples of this study predate the infection). Cell type and time point are not known. CDR3 in DNA: TGTGCCTGGAGAGCAAAGAATAACTATGGCTACACCTTC. It yields the protein CAWRAKNNYGYTF.